The source of this TCR beta chain is a study of blood T cell repertoires in COVID-19. Study context: Samples came from the United States, Italy and Spain, spanning acute and convalescent COVID-19. Sample material is recorded as cDNA or gDNA derived from T cells, B-cell-depleted T cells, or PBMCs.

CDR3 size: 12 residues. Trimming took off 1 base at V and 5 bases at J, with 3 bases between the two ends. Germline V gives CDR1 LGHDT, CDR2 YNNKEL (reference sequence). Generated by immunoSEQ multiplex PCR, the TCRdb table keeps only in-frame clones and is missing some. The sample lists about 170,000 clones; less than 85% were seen once. Which cohort a participant joined came from the clinical history participants gave. The sequencing sample was made of PBMCs or T cells enriched from blood (not recorded which). The receptor was derived from a man between 50 and 59 years old who had recovered from COVID-19. The V call is TRBV3-1 (or the pseudogene TRBV3-2), the J call TRBJ1-5; D remains unclear. The CDR3 DNA is TGTGCCAGCAGCCAAGCAGATCAGCCCCAGCATTTT. Translation gives CASSQADQPQHF.